Following are 11 T cell receptor beta chains from one sample sequenced in a study of T cell clonotyping in hematopoietic cell transplantation. The assay was immunoSEQ multiplex PCR, and TCRdb's table has in-frame clones only and misses some. The sample shows about 11,000 clones, about 92% of them seen only once. Sample time point: recipient sample about 28 days before transplant, after cytoreduction. The source material was peripheral blood mononuclear cells, sampled before stem cell transplant. The receptors were sampled from a woman aged 35 to 49 with acute myeloid leukemia. Some clones in this sample may be carry-over from other donors' samples.

J is TRBJ2-7 and V is TRBV2, with a tentative D call TRBD1 (6 bases). The CDR3 length is 16 residues. The germline V gene encodes CDR1 SNHLY and CDR2 FYNNEI. The ends were cut back, 1 base at V and 2 bases at J, with 15 bases in the middle. CDR3 sequence (DNA): TGTGCCAGCAGTGAAGGTGGGGGCGGACAACCCTACGAGCAGTACTTC. Encoded protein: CASSEGGGGQPYEQYF.

This CDR3 is CASSVGSGQGFFTNEKLFF. The CDR3 nucleotides are TGTGCCAGCAGCGTAGGGTCGGGACAGGGTTTTTTTACTAATGAAAAACTGTTTTTT. The rearrangement joins TRBV9 to TRBJ1-4; 9 bases match TRBD1. From germline, CDR1 is SGDLS and CDR2 YYNGEE. The junction had 11 bases not matched to a gene; V was cut back by 0 bases and J by 2 bases. This CDR3 has 19 amino acids.

The V call is TRBV5-6, the J call TRBJ1-2; perhaps TRBD1 as D (5 bases). Trimming left V 2 bases short and J 8 bases short, with 16 bases between. Germline CDR1 and CDR2: SGHDT and YYEEEE. The CDR3 covers 14 residues. The CDR3 DNA reads TGTGCCAGCAGCTTTACGTGGCAGGGCGAGGGCTACACCTTC. Translation gives CASSFTWQGEGYTF.

V usage is TRBV7-6 and J usage is TRBJ2-7; the match to TRBD2 covers 13 bases. Germline CDR1 SGHVS, CDR2 FNYEAQ. CDR3 size: 15 residues. The trim removed 3 bases at V and 4 bases at J, leaving 3 bases unmatched. As DNA, the CDR3 is TGTGCCAGCAGCTTGGGGACTAGCGGGAATTACGAGCAGTACTTC. It yields the protein CASSLGTSGNYEQYF.

The gene calls are TRBV19 and TRBJ1-2; perhaps TRBD1 as D (6 bases). Deletions cut 5 bases from V and 8 bases from J, with 15 bases between. Germline V gene sequence: CDR1 LNHDA, CDR2 SQIVND (reference sequence). The CDR3 consists of 13 residues. The CDR3 DNA reads as TGTGCCAGTAGTCCTCAGGGGATGAGCGGCTACACCTTC. Its protein product is CASSPQGMSGYTF. Full variable domain (remainder filled in from reference TRBV19 and TRBJ1-2): DGGITQSPKYLFRKEGQNVTLSCEQNLNHDAMYWYRQDPGQGLRLIYYSQIVNDFQKGDIAEGYSVSREKKESFPLTVTSAQKNPTAFYLCASSPQGMSGYTFGSGTRLTVV.

The V gene is TRBV27, the J gene TRBJ1-1; 7 nucleotides match TRBD1. The length of the CDR3 is 16 residues. V lost 3 bases, J lost 10 bases, and 17 bases stayed unmatched. Germline CDR1 and CDR2: MNHEY and SMNVEV (reference sequence). CDR3 sequence (DNA): TGTGCCAGCAGTTTTAGTGGACGACAGGGAGGGTTTGGAGCTTTCTTT. Translating it yields CASSFSGRQGGFGAFF.

J is TRBJ1-5 and V is TRBV13, with a weak D call TRBD1 (5 bases). Germline V gene lookup returns CDR1 PRHDT and CDR2 FYEKMQ (reference sequence). Trimming shortened V by 2 bases and J by 7 bases, and 18 bases separated the two germline ends. This CDR3 is 16 amino acids long. CDR3 coding DNA: TGTGCCAGCAGCTTATCAGTTCCTGGGGGGTTCCAGCCCCAGCATTTT. Translating gives CASSLSVPGGFQPQHF.

V gene TRBV29-1 combines with J gene TRBJ1-1; 9 nucleotides line up with TRBD1. The CDR3 is 14 amino acids. V lost 7 bases, J lost 2 bases, and 8 bases stayed unmatched. Germline lookup yields CDR1 SQVTM and CDR2 ANQGSEA. In DNA form, the CDR3 reads TGCAGCGCCCAACCGGGACAGGGAAACACTGAAGCTTTCTTT. This encodes CSAQPGQGNTEAFF.

In its sample, this clone was seen once. The chain couples TRBV27 to TRBJ2-1; D is unresolved. Trimming removed 5 bases at V and 11 bases at J, with 13 bases between. The CDR3 contains 12 residues. From germline, CDR1 is MNHEY and CDR2 SMNVEV (reference sequence). CDR3 in amino acids: CASSPTGRQQFF. CDR3 DNA sequence: TGTGCCAGCAGTCCCACCGGGCGGCAGCAGTTCTTC.

The chain is built from TRBV4-1 and TRBJ2-7; D is possibly TRBD1 or TRBD2 (7 bases each). Per germline, CDR1 MGHRA and CDR2 YSYEKL. There are 17 residues in the CDR3. V was clipped by 2 bases and J by 3 bases, with 20 bases between them. The CDR3 coding sequence is TGCGCCAGCAGCCAATTGGGCGGGGGACAGAATGACTACGAGCAGTACTTC. Residues: CASSQLGGGQNDYEQYF.

This sequence joins TRBV11-2 and TRBJ1-5; a weak D match, TRBD1 (5 bases). The CDR3 consists of 14 residues. The V end lost 6 bases, the J end lost 1 base, and 10 bases lay between the germline ends. Looked up from germline, CDR1 is SGHAT and CDR2 is FQNNGV. The CDR3 sequence is CASSFSGSNQPQHF. For the CDR3, the DNA is TGTGCCAGCAGTTTTTCAGGGAGCAATCAGCCCCAGCATTTT.